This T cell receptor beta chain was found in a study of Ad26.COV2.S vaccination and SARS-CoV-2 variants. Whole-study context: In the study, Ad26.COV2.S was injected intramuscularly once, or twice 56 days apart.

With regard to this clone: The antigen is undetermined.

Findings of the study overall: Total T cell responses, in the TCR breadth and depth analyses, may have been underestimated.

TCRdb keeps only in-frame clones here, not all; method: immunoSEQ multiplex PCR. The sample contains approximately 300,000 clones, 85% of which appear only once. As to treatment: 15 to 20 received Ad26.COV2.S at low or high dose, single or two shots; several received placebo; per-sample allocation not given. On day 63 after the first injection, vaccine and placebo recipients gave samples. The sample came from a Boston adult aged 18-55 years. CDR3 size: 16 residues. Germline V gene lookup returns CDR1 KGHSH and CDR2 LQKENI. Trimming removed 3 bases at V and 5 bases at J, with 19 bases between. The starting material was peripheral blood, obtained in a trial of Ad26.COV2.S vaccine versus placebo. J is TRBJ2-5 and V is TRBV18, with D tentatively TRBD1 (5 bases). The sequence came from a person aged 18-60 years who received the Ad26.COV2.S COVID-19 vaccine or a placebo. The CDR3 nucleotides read TGTGCCAGCTCACCCCGGCTCCTAGACAGTCCCGAGACCCAGTACTTC. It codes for CASSPRLLDSPETQYF.